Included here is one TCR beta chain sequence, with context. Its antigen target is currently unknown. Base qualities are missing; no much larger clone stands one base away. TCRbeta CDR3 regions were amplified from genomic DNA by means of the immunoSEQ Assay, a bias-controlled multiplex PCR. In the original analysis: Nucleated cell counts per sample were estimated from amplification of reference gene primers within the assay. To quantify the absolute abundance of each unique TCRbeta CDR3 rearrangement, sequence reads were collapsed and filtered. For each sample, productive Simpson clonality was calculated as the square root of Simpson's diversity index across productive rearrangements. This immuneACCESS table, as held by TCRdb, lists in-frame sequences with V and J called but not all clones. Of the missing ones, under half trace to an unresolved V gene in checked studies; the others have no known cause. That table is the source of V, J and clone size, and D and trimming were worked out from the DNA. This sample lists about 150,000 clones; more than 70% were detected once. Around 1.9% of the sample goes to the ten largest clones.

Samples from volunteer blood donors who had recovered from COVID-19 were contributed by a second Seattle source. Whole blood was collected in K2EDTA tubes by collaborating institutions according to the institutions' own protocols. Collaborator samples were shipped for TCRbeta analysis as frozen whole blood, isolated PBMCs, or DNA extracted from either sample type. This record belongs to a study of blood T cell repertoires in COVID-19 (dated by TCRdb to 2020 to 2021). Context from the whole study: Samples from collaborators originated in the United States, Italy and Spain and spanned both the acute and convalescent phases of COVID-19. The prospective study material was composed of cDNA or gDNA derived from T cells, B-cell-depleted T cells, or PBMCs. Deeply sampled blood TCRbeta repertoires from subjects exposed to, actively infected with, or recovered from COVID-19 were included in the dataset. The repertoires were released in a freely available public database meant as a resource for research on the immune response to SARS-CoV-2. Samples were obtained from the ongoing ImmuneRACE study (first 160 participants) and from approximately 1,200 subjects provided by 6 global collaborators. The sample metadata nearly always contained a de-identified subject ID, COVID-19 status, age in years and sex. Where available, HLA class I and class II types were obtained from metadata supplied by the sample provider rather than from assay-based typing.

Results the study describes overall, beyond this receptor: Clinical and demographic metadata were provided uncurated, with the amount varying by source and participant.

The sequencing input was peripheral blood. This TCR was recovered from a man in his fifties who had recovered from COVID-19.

The nucleotide sequence reads as follows: TGTGCCAGTAGTATGGGTCAGGGCACTGAAGCTTTCTTT. This codes for CASSMGQGTEAFF. The chain is assembled from TRBV19 and TRBJ1-1, and the D gene may be TRBD1, 5 bases matching. V drops 3 bases and J drops 4 bases, leaving 9 bases in between. From the cysteine up to the phenylalanine, the CDR3 has a length of 13 residues. The DNA shown is the 39-base CDR3, in frame from base 1. CDR1 is given as LNHDA and CDR2 as SQIVND, both from the germline V gene (reference sequence).